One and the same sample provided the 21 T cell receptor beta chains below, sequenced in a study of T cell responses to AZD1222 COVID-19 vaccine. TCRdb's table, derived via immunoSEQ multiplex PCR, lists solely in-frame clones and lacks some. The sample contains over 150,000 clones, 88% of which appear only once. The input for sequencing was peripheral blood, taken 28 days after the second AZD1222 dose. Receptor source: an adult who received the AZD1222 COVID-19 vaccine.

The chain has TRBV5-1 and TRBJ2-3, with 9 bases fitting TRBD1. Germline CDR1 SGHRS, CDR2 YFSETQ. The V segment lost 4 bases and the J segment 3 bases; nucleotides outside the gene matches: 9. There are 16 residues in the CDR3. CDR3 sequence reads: CASSTQGASETDTQYF. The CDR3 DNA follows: TGCGCCAGCAGCACACAGGGGGCATCGGAAACAGATACGCAGTATTTT. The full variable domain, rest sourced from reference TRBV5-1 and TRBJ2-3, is KAGVTQTPRYLIKTRGQQVTLSCSPISGHRSVSWYQQTPGQGLQFLFEYFSETQRNKGNFPGRFSGRQFSNSRSEMNVSTLELGDSALYLCASSTQGASETDTQYFGPGTRLTVL.

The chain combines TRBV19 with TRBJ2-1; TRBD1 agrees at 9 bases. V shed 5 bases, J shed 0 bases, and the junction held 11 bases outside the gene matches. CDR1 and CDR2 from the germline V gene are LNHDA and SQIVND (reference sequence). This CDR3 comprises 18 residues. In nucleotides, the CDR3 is TGTGCCAGTAGTTCCACAGGGGGCGCGGGGAGCTCCTACAATGAGCAGTTCTTC. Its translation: CASSSTGGAGSSYNEQFF. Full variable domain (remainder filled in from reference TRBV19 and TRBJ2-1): DGGITQSPKYLFRKEGQNVTLSCEQNLNHDAMYWYRQDPGQGLRLIYYSQIVNDFQKGDIAEGYSVSREKKESFPLTVTSAQKNPTAFYLCASSSTGGAGSSYNEQFFGPGTRLTVL.

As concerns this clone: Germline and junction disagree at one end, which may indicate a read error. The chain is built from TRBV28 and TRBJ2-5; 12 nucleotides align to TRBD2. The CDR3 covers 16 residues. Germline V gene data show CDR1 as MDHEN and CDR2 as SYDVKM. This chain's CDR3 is CASSPPNGASGGAGHF. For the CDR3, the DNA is TGTGCCAGCAGTCCCCCGAACGGGGCTAGCGGGGGGGCGGGGCACTTC.

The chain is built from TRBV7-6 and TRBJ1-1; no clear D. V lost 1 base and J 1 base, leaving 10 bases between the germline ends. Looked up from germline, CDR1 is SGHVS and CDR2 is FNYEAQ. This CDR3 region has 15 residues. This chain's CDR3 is CASSLEGLANTEAFF. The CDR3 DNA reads TGTGCCAGCAGCTTAGAGGGCCTTGCGAACACTGAAGCTTTCTTT.

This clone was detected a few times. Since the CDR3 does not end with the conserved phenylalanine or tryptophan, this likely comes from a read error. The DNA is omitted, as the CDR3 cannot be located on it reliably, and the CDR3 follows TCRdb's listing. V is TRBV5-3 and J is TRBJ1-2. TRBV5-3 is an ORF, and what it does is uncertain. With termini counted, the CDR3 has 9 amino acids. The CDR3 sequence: CARSLVEGD.

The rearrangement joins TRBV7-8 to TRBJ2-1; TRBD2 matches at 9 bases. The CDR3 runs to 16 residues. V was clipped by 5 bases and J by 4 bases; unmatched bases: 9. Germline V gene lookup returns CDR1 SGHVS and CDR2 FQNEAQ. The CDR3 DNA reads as TGTGCCAGCAGCCGAGCGGGGGGCCCTGGGTACAATGAGCAGTTCTTC. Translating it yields CASSRAGGPGYNEQFF.

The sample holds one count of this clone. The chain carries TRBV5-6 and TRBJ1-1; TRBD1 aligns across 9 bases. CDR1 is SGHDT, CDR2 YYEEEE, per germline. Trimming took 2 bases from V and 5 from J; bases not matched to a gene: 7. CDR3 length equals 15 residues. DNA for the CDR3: TGTGCCAGCAGCTTCGGGGGACAGGGTAAGACTGAAGCTTTCTTT. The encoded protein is CASSFGGQGKTEAFF.

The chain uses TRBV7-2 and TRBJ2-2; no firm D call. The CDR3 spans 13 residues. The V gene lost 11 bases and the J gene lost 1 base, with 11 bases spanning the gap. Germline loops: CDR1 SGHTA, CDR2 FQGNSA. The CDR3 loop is CALRLLNTGELFF. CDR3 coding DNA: TGTGCCCTCAGGCTACTGAACACCGGGGAGCTGTTTTTT. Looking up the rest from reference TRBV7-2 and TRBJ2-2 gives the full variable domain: GAGVSQSPSNKVTEKGKDVELRCDPISGHTALYWYRQSLGQGLEFLIYFQGNSAPDKSGLPSDRFSAERTGGSVSTLTIQRTQQEDSAVYLCALRLLNTGELFFGEGSRLTVL.

The CDR3 here is CASSSLGGSYEQYF. DNA of the CDR3: TGTGCCAGTAGTTCCCTCGGTGGTTCCTACGAGCAGTACTTC. The J gene is TRBJ2-7, the V gene TRBV19; D is ambiguous. V was pared by 5 bases and J by 1 base, with 12 bases between. This CDR3 spans 14 amino acids. The germline gives CDR1 LNHDA, CDR2 SQIVND (reference sequence).

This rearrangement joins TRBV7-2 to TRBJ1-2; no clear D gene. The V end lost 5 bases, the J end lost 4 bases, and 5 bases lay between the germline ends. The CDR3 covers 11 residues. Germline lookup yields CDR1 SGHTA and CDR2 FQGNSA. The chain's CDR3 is CASSTIYGYTF. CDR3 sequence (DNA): TGTGCCAGCAGCACCATCTATGGCTACACCTTC.

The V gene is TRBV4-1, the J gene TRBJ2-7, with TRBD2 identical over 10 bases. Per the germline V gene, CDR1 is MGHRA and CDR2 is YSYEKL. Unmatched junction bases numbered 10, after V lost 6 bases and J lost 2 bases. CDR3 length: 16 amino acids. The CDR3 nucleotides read TGCGCCAGCAGTCACCAGGGACTAGCGTTACCCTACGAGCAGTACTTC. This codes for CASSHQGLALPYEQYF.

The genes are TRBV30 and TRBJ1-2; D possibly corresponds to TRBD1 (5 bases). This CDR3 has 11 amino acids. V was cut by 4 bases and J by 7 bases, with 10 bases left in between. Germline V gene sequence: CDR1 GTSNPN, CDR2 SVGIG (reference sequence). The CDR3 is CAWNGAIGYTF. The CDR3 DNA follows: TGTGCCTGGAACGGGGCAATTGGCTACACCTTC. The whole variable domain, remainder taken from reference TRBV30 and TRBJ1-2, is SQTIHQWPATLVQPVGSPLSLECTVEGTSNPNLYWYRQAAGRGLQLLFYSVGIGQISSEVPQNLSASRPQDRQFILSSKKLLLSDSGFYLCAWNGAIGYTFGSGTRLTVV.

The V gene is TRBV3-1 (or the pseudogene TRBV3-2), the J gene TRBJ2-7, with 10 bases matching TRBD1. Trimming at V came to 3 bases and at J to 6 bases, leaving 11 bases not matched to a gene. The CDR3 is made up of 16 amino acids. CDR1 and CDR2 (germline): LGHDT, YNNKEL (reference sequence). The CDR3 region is CASSHPLGTGVPEQYF. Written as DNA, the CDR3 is TGTGCCAGCAGCCACCCGCTCGGGACAGGGGTTCCCGAGCAGTACTTC.

The CDR3 nucleotides are TGTGCCAGTAACCCCGCAGGGGGGAATTCACCCCTCCACTTT. Encoded protein: CASNPAGGNSPLHF. The chain joins TRBV19 to TRBJ1-6, with TRBD1 identical over 7 bases. Trimming cost V 7 bases and J 7 bases; bases outside gene matches: 7. The germline gives CDR1 LNHDA, CDR2 SQIVND (reference sequence). The CDR3 length is 14 residues.

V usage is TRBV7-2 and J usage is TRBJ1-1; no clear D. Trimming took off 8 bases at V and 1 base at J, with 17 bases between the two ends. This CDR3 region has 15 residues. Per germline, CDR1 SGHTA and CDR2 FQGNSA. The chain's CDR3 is CASFLQRAANTEAFF. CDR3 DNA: TGTGCCAGCTTCTTACAGAGGGCAGCGAACACTGAAGCTTTCTTT.

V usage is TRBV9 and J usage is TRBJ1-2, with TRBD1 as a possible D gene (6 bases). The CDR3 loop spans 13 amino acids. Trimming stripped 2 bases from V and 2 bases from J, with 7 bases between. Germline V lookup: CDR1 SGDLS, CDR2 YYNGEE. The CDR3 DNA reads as TGTGCCAGCAGCGTCCAGGGGAACTATGGCTACACCTTC. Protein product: CASSVQGNYGYTF.

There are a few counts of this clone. CDR3 DNA sequence: TGTGCCAGCACCCGGGACTACGCAGATACGCAGTATTTT. Translation: CASTRDYADTQYF. The chain combines TRBV7-9 with TRBJ2-3, with TRBD2 matching 7 bases. CDR3 length equals 13 residues. Looked up from germline, CDR1 is SEHNR and CDR2 is FQNEAQ (reference sequence). V dropped 7 bases and J dropped 4; count of bases not matched to a gene: 5. The variable domain in full, with the rest retrieved from reference TRBV7-9 and TRBJ2-3, is DTGVSQNPRHKITKRGQNVTFRCDPISEHNRLYWYRQTLGQGPEFLTYFQNEAQLEKSRLLSDRFSAERPKGSFSTLEIQRTEQGDSAMYLCASTRDYADTQYFGPGTRLTVL.

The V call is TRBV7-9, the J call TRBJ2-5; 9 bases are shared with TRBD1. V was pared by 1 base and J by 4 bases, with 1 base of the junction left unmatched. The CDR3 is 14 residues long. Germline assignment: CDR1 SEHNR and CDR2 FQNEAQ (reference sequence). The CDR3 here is CASSLGTGVETQYF. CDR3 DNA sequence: TGTGCCAGCAGCTTAGGGACAGGGGTAGAGACCCAGTACTTC.

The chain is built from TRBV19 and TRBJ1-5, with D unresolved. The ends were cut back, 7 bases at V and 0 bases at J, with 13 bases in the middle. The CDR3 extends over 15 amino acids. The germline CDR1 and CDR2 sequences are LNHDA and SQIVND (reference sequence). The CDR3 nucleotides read TGTGCCAGTACTCCGGACGGACGTAGCAATCAGCCCCAGCATTTT. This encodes CASTPDGRSNQPQHF.

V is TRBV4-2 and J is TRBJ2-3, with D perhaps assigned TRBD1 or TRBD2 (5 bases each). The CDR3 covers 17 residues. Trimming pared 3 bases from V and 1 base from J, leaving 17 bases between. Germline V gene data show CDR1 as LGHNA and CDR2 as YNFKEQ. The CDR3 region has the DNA TGTGCCAGCAGCCAGAGAGCTCAGGGAGTGGGCACAGATACGCAGTATTTT. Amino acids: CASSQRAQGVGTDTQYF.

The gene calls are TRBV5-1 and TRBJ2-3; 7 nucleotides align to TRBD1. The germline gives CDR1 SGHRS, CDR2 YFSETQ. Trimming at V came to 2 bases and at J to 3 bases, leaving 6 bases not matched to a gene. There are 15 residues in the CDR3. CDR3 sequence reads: CASSFRQGRTDTQYF. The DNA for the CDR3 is TGCGCCAGCAGCTTCCGACAGGGAAGGACAGATACGCAGTATTTT.